The text below deals with one T cell receptor (beta chain). The germline V gene encodes CDR1 SQVTM and CDR2 ANQGSEA. With 2 bases removed from V and 1 base from J, the gap between germline ends came to 6 bases. The CDR3 covers 13 residues. The data belong to a study of blood T cell repertoires in COVID-19. Study overall: The study drew acute and convalescent COVID-19 samples from the United States, Italy and Spain. The cDNA or gDNA used as material had been derived from T cells, B-cell-depleted T cells, or PBMCs.

Study processing details: Using reference gene primer amplification, nucleated cell counts were estimated. Generated by immunoSEQ multiplex PCR, the TCRdb table keeps only in-frame clones and is missing some. The V and J calls and the clone size are those of that table, but D and trimming were determined from the DNA. This sample yields 150,000 or so clones, of which 85% to 90% are seen a single time; roughly an eighth belongs to the top ten. The sample consisted of peripheral blood. The chain uses TRBV29-1 and TRBJ1-5, with D possibly TRBD1 on 6 matching bases. This clonotype was obtained from a man aged 18-30 years with COVID-19, enrolled during active disease. The CDR3 DNA follows: TGCAGCGTTGAAACAGGGAGCAATCAGCCCCAGCATTTT. This gives the protein CSVETGSNQPQHF.